These 5 T cell receptor beta chains were all obtained from the same sample, sequenced in a study of technical replicates of blood from a few donors. The repertoire was sequenced with immunoSEQ multiplex PCR; TCRdb's copy has only in-frame clones and lacks some. The data contain roughly 66,000 clones, 70% to 90% of them singletons. Sequenced sample: PBMCs. The receptor source for this set is a human donor in good health. Some clones in this sample may be carry-over from other donors' samples.

This chain connects TRBV18 to TRBJ2-6; D ambiguous. CDR1 and CDR2 (germline): KGHSH, LQKENI. V gave up 6 bases and J gave up 4 bases, with 10 bases separating them. The CDR3 totals 14 residues. The chain's CDR3 is CASSLEVGANVLTF. CDR3 nucleotides: TGTGCCAGCTCGCTAGAAGTGGGGGCCAACGTCCTGACTTTC.

The chain combines TRBV6-4 with TRBJ1-3; tentative D call: TRBD1 (6 bases). The ends were cut back, 6 bases at V and 0 bases at J, with 15 bases in the middle. The CDR3 has 16 amino acids. Germline CDR1 reads MRHNA; CDR2 reads SNTAGT. The DNA for the CDR3 is TGTGCCAGCAGAGGGGGAAGTAAATTCTCTGGAAACACCATATATTTT. Its protein is CASRGGSKFSGNTIYF.

The V gene is TRBV9, the J gene TRBJ2-7, with 10 positions matching TRBD1. The germline CDR1 and CDR2 sequences are SGDLS and YYNGEE. CDR3 size: 15 residues. The ends lost 2 bases at V and 2 bases at J; junction bases unmatched: 4. The CDR3 loop reads CASSVGTGVPYEQYF. Here the CDR3 DNA reads TGTGCCAGCAGCGTCGGGACAGGGGTCCCCTACGAGCAGTACTTC.

J is TRBJ2-1 and V is TRBV19; 13 positions agree with TRBD2. The junction had 7 bases not matched to a gene; V was cut back by 5 bases and J by 6 bases. The CDR3 is 16 amino acids. Germline CDR1 and CDR2: LNHDA and SQIVND (reference sequence). CDR3 in amino acids: CASSPGGLAGLNEQFF. CDR3 in DNA: TGTGCCAGTAGTCCAGGGGGACTAGCGGGGCTCAATGAGCAGTTCTTC.

This chain links TRBV11-1 with TRBJ2-7; D possibly corresponds to TRBD2 (6 bases). Germline values: CDR1 SGHAT, CDR2 FQDESV (reference sequence). Trimming stripped 1 base from V and 6 bases from J, with 13 bases between. The CDR3 loop spans 14 amino acids. The CDR3 nucleotides read TGTGCCAGCAGCTTAGTCCGAGGCGGGATCGAGCAGTACTTC. This sequence encodes CASSLVRGGIEQYF.